This is a list of T cell receptor beta chains from one sample in a study of T cell repertoires in aging, cancer and after chemotherapy. TCRdb analysed the multiplex PCR reads with MiXCR anew, one entry per CDR3 protein. The sample has thousands of distinct CDR3 sequences; roughly 18% are singletons. Sequencing input: blood. These receptors were obtained from a human donor with a solid tumor. Each CDR3 is given with its conserved first and last residue. A D gene is named only where the DNA matches it firmly. The size of a clone is reported for some rows only, either as once, few or many, or as a class for expanded clones.

size,J,D,length,V,CDR3,DNA
few,TRBJ1-1,-,13,TRBV13,CASSSRGETEAFF,TGTGCCAGCAGCTCACGAGGGGAGACTGAAGCTTTCTTT
few,TRBJ1-5,-,16,TRBV12-3/TRBV12-4,CASSLEGVVGNQPQHF,TGTGCCAGCAGTTTAGAGGGTGTGGTGGGCAATCAGCCCCAGCATTTT
medium-sized,TRBJ1-6,-,15,TRBV7-9,CASSLDLSGSAPLHF,TGTGCCAGCAGCTTAGATTTGTCAGGGAGCGCACCCCTCCACTTT
few,TRBJ1-1,-,14,TRBV18,CASSPAQGVAEAFF,TGTGCCAGCTCGCCCGCACAGGGAGTCGCTGAAGCTTTCTTT
-,TRBJ2-5,-,13,TRBV20-1,CSARVAVQETQYF,TGCAGTGCTAGAGTAGCGGTCCAAGAGACCCAGTACTTC
large,TRBJ2-3,-,15,TRBV4-1,CASSLNIVREDTQYF,TGCGCCAGCAGCCTGAATATAGTGCGGGAAGATACGCAGTATTTT
-,TRBJ2-7,TRBD1,14,TRBV20-1,CSAYSRDRDYEQYF,TGCAGTGCCTATTCCCGGGACAGGGACTACGAGCAGTACTTC
-,TRBJ2-2,TRBD2,16,TRBV10-1,CVSSFGLAGGTGELFF,TGCGTTAGCAGTTTCGGACTAGCGGGAGGAACCGGGGAGCTGTTTTTT
few,TRBJ2-1,TRBD2,16,TRBV27,CASRPLLAGGVGEQFF,TGTGCCAGCAGACCCCTACTAGCGGGAGGGGTCGGTGAGCAGTTCTTC
-,TRBJ1-6,-,15,TRBV11-2,CASSLKGTYNSPLHF,TGTGCCAGCAGCTTAAAGGGGACGTATAATTCACCCCTCCACTTT
large,TRBJ1-5,-,14,TRBV6-5,CATSLTVSNQPQHF,TGTGCCACCTCGTTGACAGTTAGCAATCAGCCCCAGCATTTT
medium-sized,TRBJ2-2,-,13,TRBV11-2,CASSLVDTGELFF,TGTGCCAGCAGCTTAGTCGACACCGGGGAGCTGTTTTTT
-,TRBJ1-2,-,14,TRBV4-3,CASSQDPGVYGYTF,TGCGCCAGCAGCCAAGACCCGGGGGTGTATGGCTACACCTTC
-,TRBJ2-3,-,13,TRBV5-5,CASSFQATDTQYF,TGTGCCAGCAGCTTTCAGGCCACAGATACGCAGTATTTT
-,TRBJ2-1,-,15,TRBV11-2,CASSLDFGAGNEQFF,TGTGCCAGCAGCTTAGACTTCGGGGCGGGCAATGAGCAGTTCTTC
few,TRBJ2-1,-,15,TRBV28,CASTSTHRAYNEQFF,TGTGCCAGCACATCGACACACCGAGCCTACAATGAGCAGTTCTTC
few,TRBJ2-1,TRBD2,15,TRBV4-3,CASSQGLAGANEQFF,TGCGCCAGCAGCCAAGGACTAGCGGGAGCCAATGAGCAGTTCTTC
-,TRBJ1-1,-,13,TRBV25-1,CASSEGVWTEAFF,TGTGCCAGCAGTGAGGGGGTTTGGACTGAAGCTTTCTTT
-,TRBJ2-1,TRBD2,15,TRBV28,CASSLWTSGGNEQFF,TGTGCCAGCAGTTTATGGACTAGCGGGGGCAATGAGCAGTTCTTC
medium-sized,TRBJ2-1,TRBD2,15,TRBV19,CASSASGISYNEQFF,TGTGCCAGTAGTGCTAGCGGGATCTCCTACAATGAGCAGTTCTTC
medium-sized,TRBJ1-2,TRBD1,13,TRBV10-3,CAISGDRTYGYTF,TGTGCCATCAGCGGGGACAGAACGTATGGCTACACCTTC
medium-sized,TRBJ1-1,-,14,TRBV19,CASSIGVGGTEAFF,TGTGCCAGTAGTATAGGGGTCGGGGGCACTGAAGCTTTCTTT
-,TRBJ2-1,-,11,TRBV18,CASSSVGEQFF,TGTGCCAGCTCAAGCGTAGGCGAGCAGTTCTTC
medium-sized,TRBJ2-3,-,11,TRBV20-1,CSATVRDTQYF,TGCAGTGCTACCGTTAGAGATACGCAGTATTTT
few,TRBJ1-1,-,13,TRBV6-2/TRBV6-3,CASSYGGPTEAFF,TGTGCCAGCAGTTACGGGGGGCCCACTGAAGCTTTCTTT
few,TRBJ2-5,-,14,TRBV7-6,CASRRGVLQETQYF,TGTGCCAGCAGGAGAGGTGTTCTTCAAGAGACCCAGTACTTC
few,TRBJ2-3,-,15,TRBV6-2/TRBV6-3,CASSRPADNTDTQYF,TGTGCCAGCAGCCGCCCGGCGGACAACACAGATACGCAGTATTTT
-,TRBJ2-1,-,15,TRBV4-1,CASSQGLAISYEQFF,TGCGCCAGCAGCCAAGGTCTAGCGATCAGCTATGAGCAGTTCTTC
few,TRBJ1-5,-,19,TRBV6-1,CASNEGGGSFEDSNQPQHF,TGTGCCAGCAACGAGGGGGGGGGCAGCTTCGAAGATAGCAATCAGCCCCAGCATTTT
-,TRBJ1-5,-,14,TRBV6-2/TRBV6-3,CASSYNRNNQPQHF,TGTGCCAGCAGTTACAACAGGAACAATCAGCCCCAGCATTTT
-,TRBJ1-5,-,14,TRBV20-1,CSARQGGINQPQHF,TGCAGTGCTAGGCAGGGAGGTATTAATCAGCCCCAGCATTTT
once,TRBJ2-3,TRBD2,16,TRBV7-3,CASSLGIAGITDTQYF,TGTGCCAGCAGCTTAGGTATAGCGGGGATTACAGATACGCAGTATTTT
large,TRBJ2-7,-,13,TRBV7-6,CASSEGGTYEQYF,TGTGCCAGCAGCGAGGGCGGGACCTACGAGCAGTACTTC
-,TRBJ2-3,-,15,TRBV19,CASSTYRVGTDTQYF,TGTGCCAGTAGTACGTACAGGGTTGGCACAGATACGCAGTATTTT
-,TRBJ2-5,-,16,TRBV15,CATSRDYGTYQETLYF,TGTGCCACCAGCAGAGATTACGGGACATACCAAGAGACCCTGTACTTC
-,TRBJ1-4,-,16,TRBV15,CATSRPDSPTNEKLFF,TGTGCCACCAGCAGGCCGGACAGTCCAACTAATGAAAAACTGTTTTTT
few,TRBJ2-3,-,16,TRBV12-3/TRBV12-4,CASSLAGRPRTDTQYF,TGTGCCAGCAGTTTAGCCGGGAGACCCCGCACAGATACGCAGTATTTT
-,TRBJ2-1,TRBD1,14,TRBV11-2,CASGRDRDFDEQFF,TGTGCCAGCGGCAGGGACAGGGACTTCGATGAGCAGTTCTTC
few,TRBJ2-6,TRBD1,18,TRBV18,CASSPSGQGRSGANVLTF,TGTGCCAGCTCACCGAGCGGACAGGGACGTTCTGGGGCCAACGTCCTGACTTTC
few,TRBJ1-1,-,13,TRBV7-3,CASSLQGNTEAFF,TGTGCCAGCAGCTTACAGGGGAACACTGAAGCTTTCTTT
medium-sized,TRBJ1-3,-,14,TRBV11-1,CASSLVSSGNTIYF,TGTGCCAGCAGCTTAGTATCCTCTGGAAACACCATATATTTT
few,TRBJ2-7,-,16,TRBV6-6,CASSYSLTGSSYEQYF,TGTGCCAGCAGTTACTCTCTGACGGGAAGCTCCTACGAGCAGTACTTC
-,TRBJ1-6,-,15,TRBV20-1,CSARRESRRGSPLHF,TGCAGTGCTAGGAGGGAAAGCAGGCGTGGTTCACCCCTCCACTTT
large,TRBJ2-3,-,13,TRBV19,CASIQGGTDTQYF,TGTGCCAGTATACAGGGAGGCACAGATACGCAGTATTTT
-,TRBJ2-3,TRBD1,14,TRBV7-3,CASKQGTPGDTQYF,TGTGCCAGTAAACAGGGGACCCCAGGAGATACGCAGTATTTT
few,TRBJ2-2,TRBD2,18,TRBV27,CASSFASGRILDTGELFF,TGTGCCAGCAGTTTTGCTAGCGGGAGAATATTAGACACCGGGGAGCTGTTTTTT
medium-sized,TRBJ2-7,TRBD2,15,TRBV20-1,CSARDRTSGNDEQYF,TGCAGTGCTAGAGACCGGACTAGCGGGAACGACGAGCAGTACTTC
-,TRBJ1-2,-,13,TRBV20-1,CSAIQQVNYGYTF,TGCAGTGCTATACAACAGGTTAACTATGGCTACACCTTC
-,TRBJ2-5,TRBD2,14,TRBV5-4,CASSLREGRETQYF,TGTGCCAGCAGCTTGAGGGAGGGCCGGGAGACCCAGTACTTC
medium-sized,TRBJ1-2,TRBD1,15,TRBV27,CASSRQGFLNYGYTF,TGTGCCAGCAGTCGACAGGGGTTTCTCAACTATGGCTACACCTTC
medium-sized,TRBJ2-5,-,12,TRBV11-2,CASNQGRETQYF,TGTGCCAGCAACCAAGGGCGAGAGACCCAGTACTTC
large,TRBJ2-7,-,11,TRBV19,CASSTTYEQYF,TGTGCCAGTAGTACCACCTACGAGCAGTACTTC
-,TRBJ2-1,TRBD1,14,TRBV5-1,CASSPDRGLNEQFF,TGCGCCAGCAGCCCGGACAGGGGGCTTAATGAGCAGTTCTTC